A single sample gave rise to the 20 T cell receptor beta chains below, sequenced in a study of cytomegalovirus exposure and HLA in healthy donors (dated by TCRdb to about 2017). Library preparation used the immunoSEQ multiplex PCR assay. A mixture of 60 forward primers for TCR Vbeta segments and 13 reverse primers for TCR Jbeta segments was used in the multiplex PCR. TCRdb stores this immuneACCESS table with in-frame sequences only. Part of the clones is absent; in the studies checked, under half of the shortfall reflects unresolved V genes, and no reason is known for the rest. For this sample the table gives roughly 150,000 clones, of which around 80% were detected only once. The ten most abundant clones make up approximately 1.5% of the sample. Sequenced sample: PBMCs. The receptors originated from a woman in her late teens or twenties in good health and CMV-seronegative.

A few counts support this clone. The chain links TRBV19 to TRBJ2-5, with D tentatively TRBD1 (6 bases). With 6 bases removed from V and 5 bases from J, the gap between germline ends came to 16 bases. The germline CDR1 and CDR2 sequences are LNHDA and SQIVND (reference sequence). This CDR3 is 14 amino acids long. CDR3 sequence (DNA): TGTGCCAGTAGCTTCGTGGGGGCTGGGGAGACCCAGTACTTC. Protein sequence: CASSFVGAGETQYF. The full variable domain, completed using reference TRBV19 and TRBJ2-5, is DGGITQSPKYLFRKEGQNVTLSCEQNLNHDAMYWYRQDPGQGLRLIYYSQIVNDFQKGDIAEGYSVSREKKESFPLTVTSAQKNPTAFYLCASSFVGAGETQYFGPGTRLLVL.

V gene TRBV5-6 combines with J gene TRBJ1-2; D perhaps matches TRBD1 (5 bases). Germline CDR1 reads SGHDT; CDR2 reads YYEEEE. The V and J ends lost 10 bases and 2 bases respectively, with 18 bases between them. The CDR3 totals 14 residues. CDR3 protein: CAGNFRGANYGYTF. The CDR3 bases are TGTGCCGGCAACTTTAGGGGCGCGAACTATGGCTACACCTTC.

The V gene is TRBV5-1, the J gene TRBJ2-3; D possibly corresponds to TRBD2 (5 bases). The CDR3 contains 14 residues. Trimming left V 0 bases short and J 5 bases short, with 10 bases between. CDR1 is SGHRS, CDR2 YFSETQ, per germline. In DNA form, the CDR3 reads TGCGCCAGCAGCTTGGCGGGGAAGGGAGATACGCAGTATTTT. Protein: CASSLAGKGDTQYF. Using reference TRBV5-1 and TRBJ2-3 for the parts outside the CDR3, the full variable domain is KAGVTQTPRYLIKTRGQQVTLSCSPISGHRSVSWYQQTPGQGLQFLFEYFSETQRNKGNFPGRFSGRQFSNSRSEMNVSTLELGDSALYLCASSLAGKGDTQYFGPGTRLTVL.

The chain joins TRBV2 to TRBJ1-2; TRBD1 is a possible D gene (6 bases). Trimming took 4 bases from V and 2 from J, leaving 17 bases between them. From germline, CDR1 is SNHLY and CDR2 FYNNEI. This CDR3 is built from 16 residues. Here the CDR3 reads CASSGGPGQKNYGYTF. In DNA form, the CDR3 reads TGTGCCAGCAGTGGGGGACCCGGACAGAAAAACTATGGCTACACCTTC.

This chain links TRBV28 with TRBJ2-3; TRBD1 matches 7 bases. Trimming at V came to 6 bases and at J to 0 bases, leaving 12 bases not matched to a gene. In germline, CDR1 is MDHEN, CDR2 SYDVKM. This CDR3 spans 17 amino acids. CDR3 DNA: TGTGCCAGCAGCTCGTTGACTGGGACAGTAAGCACAGATACGCAGTATTTT. Translating it yields CASSSLTGTVSTDTQYF.

In DNA form, the CDR3 reads TGCGCCAGCACCACCGGACAGGGCAATCAGCCCCAGCATTTT. This gives the protein CASTTGQGNQPQHF. This chain uses TRBV10-2 with TRBJ1-5; 7 nucleotides align to TRBD1. The CDR3 totals 14 residues. J gave up 2 bases and V 7 bases, and 5 bases lay outside the gene matches. Germline CDR1 WSHSY, CDR2 SAAADI.

The CDR3 here is CASTPGEGWRDTQYF. CDR3 in DNA: TGTGCCAGTACCCCGGGGGAGGGGTGGCGAGATACGCAGTATTTT. This chain uses TRBV19 with TRBJ2-3; 7 nucleotides line up with TRBD2. The trim removed 7 bases at V and 5 bases at J, leaving 12 bases unmatched. Per the germline V gene, CDR1 is LNHDA and CDR2 is SQIVND (reference sequence). The CDR3 is 15 amino acids.

This chain links TRBV18 with TRBJ2-2, with D maybe TRBD1 (6 bases). Trimming pared 6 bases from V and 6 bases from J, leaving 14 bases between. Germline V gives CDR1 KGHSH, CDR2 LQKENI. The CDR3 is 14 amino acids. The CDR3 is CASSQRQGSGELFF. The CDR3 DNA sequence: TGTGCCAGCTCCCAGCGGCAGGGGTCCGGGGAGCTGTTTTTT.

The gene calls are TRBV14 and TRBJ1-1, with D perhaps matching TRBD1 (5 bases). The CDR3 covers 13 residues. The germline V and J ends were trimmed by 4 bases and 3 bases, with 9 bases remaining between them. Per germline, CDR1 SGHDN and CDR2 FVKESK. The CDR3 DNA follows: TGTGCCAGCAGCCCGCAGGGTTACACTGAAGCTTTCTTT. This codes for CASSPQGYTEAFF.

This clone showed up just a few times. The rearrangement links TRBV30 to TRBJ1-1, with 7 positions matching TRBD1. The CDR3 loop spans 12 amino acids. Trimming at V came to 3 bases and at J to 7 bases, leaving 5 bases not matched to a gene. Per the germline V gene, CDR1 is GTSNPN and CDR2 is SVGIG (reference sequence). The CDR3 reads CAWSLRTGEAFF. CDR3 in DNA: TGTGCCTGGAGCCTAAGGACAGGTGAAGCTTTCTTT.

The chain employs TRBV29-1 and TRBJ1-3; 7 bases fit TRBD1. After removal of 7 bases from V and 2 bases from J, the junction contained 5 bases not matched to a gene. The CDR3 consists of 13 residues. Germline lookup yields CDR1 SQVTM and CDR2 ANQGSEA. CDR3 bases: TGCAGCGCTGGACAGGACCCTGGAAACACCATATATTTT. Its protein product is CSAGQDPGNTIYF.

The chain links TRBV5-1 to TRBJ1-1, with 9 bases matching TRBD1. The ends lost 4 bases at V and 5 bases at J; junction bases unmatched: 12. There are 16 residues in the CDR3. Germline V CDR1 and CDR2: SGHRS, YFSETQ. For the CDR3, the DNA is TGCGCCAGCAGCCCCCGGACAGGGGCGGTAAGGACTGAAGCTTTCTTT. This encodes CASSPRTGAVRTEAFF.

The chain is built from TRBV6-5 and TRBJ1-2; TRBD1 is a possible D gene (5 bases). Germline V gene lookup returns CDR1 MNHEY and CDR2 SVGAGI. CDR3 length equals 16 residues. Trimming cost V 1 base and J 0 bases, with 12 bases left between them. The CDR3, as DNA: TGTGCCAGCAGTTACTGGGGCACATCAGCTAACTATGGCTACACCTTC. Protein sequence: CASSYWGTSANYGYTF.

A single count supports this clone. This chain connects TRBV6-5 to TRBJ2-7; 9 positions agree with TRBD1. This CDR3 contains 15 residues. V lost 5 bases to trimming and J lost 3 bases; unmatched junction nucleotides: 8. CDR1 is MNHEY and CDR2 is SVGAGI in the germline V gene. The DNA of the CDR3 is TGTGCCAGCAGTGCCCCCGGGACAGGGATCTACGAGCAGTACTTC. It is translated as CASSAPGTGIYEQYF.

The chain employs TRBV10-1 and TRBJ2-7; possibly TRBD1 for D (5 bases). The CDR3 has 14 amino acids. Germline V CDR1 and CDR2: WNHNN, SYGVQD (reference sequence). Trimming cost V 4 bases and J 3 bases, with 13 bases left between them. CDR3 amino acids: CASSGRQNSYEQYF. The CDR3 nucleotides are TGCGCCAGCAGTGGCCGACAGAATAGCTACGAGCAGTACTTC.

The V call is TRBV12-5, the J call TRBJ2-7; perhaps TRBD1 as D (6 bases). This CDR3 has 13 residues. V was shortened by 5 bases and J by 3 bases, with 11 bases between the two germline ends. CDR1 and CDR2 from the germline V gene are LGHNT and FRNRAP. As DNA, the CDR3 is TGTGCTAGTGGTAGGGACACGGGCTACGAGCAGTACTTC. It translates to CASGRDTGYEQYF.

The CDR3 DNA reads TGTGCCAGCAGCTTAGACCCAGCGGACCTCACAGATACGCAGTATTTT. Its translation is CASSLDPADLTDTQYF. The chain employs TRBV7-9 and TRBJ2-3, with D possibly TRBD2 on 5 matching bases. The germline gives CDR1 SEHNR, CDR2 FQNEAQ (reference sequence). This CDR3 spans 16 amino acids. V lost 1 base and J lost 2, with 13 bases in between. Combining the CDR3 with reference TRBV7-9 and TRBJ2-3 gives the whole variable domain DTGVSQNPRHKITKRGQNVTFRCDPISEHNRLYWYRQTLGQGPEFLTYFQNEAQLEKSRLLSDRFSAERPKGSFSTLEIQRTEQGDSAMYLCASSLDPADLTDTQYFGPGTRLTVL.

This clone was detected once. The rearrangement joins TRBV5-4 to TRBJ2-3; TRBD1 matches 7 bases. Trimming took 1 base from V and 1 from J; bases not matched to a gene: 6. The CDR3 has 16 amino acids. From germline, CDR1 is SGHNT and CDR2 YYREEE (reference sequence). The CDR3, as DNA: TGTGCCAGCAGCTTGCCGGGGACAGTCGGCACAGATACGCAGTATTTT. Translated, it gives CASSLPGTVGTDTQYF. The full variable domain, completed using reference TRBV5-4 and TRBJ2-3, is ETGVTQSPTHLIKTRGQQVTLRCSSQSGHNTVSWYQQALGQGPQFIFQYYREEENGRGNFPPRFSGLQFPNYSSELNVNALELDDSALYLCASSLPGTVGTDTQYFGPGTRLTVL.

The chain employs TRBV6-5 and TRBJ2-7; D is perhaps TRBD1 (6 bases). The germline V and J ends were trimmed by 6 bases and 2 bases, with 14 bases remaining between them. The V gene's germline CDR1 is MNHEY and CDR2 SVGAGI. The CDR3 runs 14 residues. The CDR3 DNA follows: TGTGCCAGCAGCCTGACAGGAATCCCCTACGAGCAGTACTTC. The encoded protein is CASSLTGIPYEQYF.

The rearrangement joins TRBV7-6 to TRBJ2-1, with 7 bases lining up with TRBD1. The CDR3 runs to 14 residues. CDR1 is SGHVS, CDR2 FNYEAQ, per germline. V trimming: 1 base; J trimming: 7 bases; junction bases outside the gene matches: 4. This CDR3 is CASSLGQGVNEQFF. CDR3 DNA sequence: TGTGCCAGCAGCTTAGGACAGGGTGTGAATGAGCAGTTCTTC.